This TCR beta chain appears in the sequencing data of a study of regulatory T cells in long-lasting Graves disease. This CDR3 contains 15 residues. Trimming at V came to 5 bases and at J to 8 bases, leaving 11 bases not matched to a gene. Germline CDR1 is MGHDK and CDR2 is SYGVNS. The authors built TCR beta libraries using iRepertoire HTBI primers and Arm-PCR of CDR3 regions. Via MiXCR, TCRdb re-called the multiplex PCR reads, giving one row per CDR3 protein. The sample records over 650,000 distinct CDR3 sequences, 30% being singletons. This clonotype occurred many times. Stated time point: persistent/refractory GD, antithyroid drugs over 5 years with positive TRAb. Generation of the TCR library employed RNA extracted from PBMCs.

J is TRBJ1-4 and V is TRBV25-1; 7 bases align to TRBD1. The source material was peripheral blood mononuclear cells (PBMCs), sampled when the disease was refractory, from a patient treated with antithyroid drugs. This TCR was recovered from a female donor with Graves disease. The CDR3 region has the DNA TGTGCCAGCAGTCCCCCGACAGGGCGAGGCGAAAAACTGTTTTTT. It translates to CASSPPTGRGEKLFF.